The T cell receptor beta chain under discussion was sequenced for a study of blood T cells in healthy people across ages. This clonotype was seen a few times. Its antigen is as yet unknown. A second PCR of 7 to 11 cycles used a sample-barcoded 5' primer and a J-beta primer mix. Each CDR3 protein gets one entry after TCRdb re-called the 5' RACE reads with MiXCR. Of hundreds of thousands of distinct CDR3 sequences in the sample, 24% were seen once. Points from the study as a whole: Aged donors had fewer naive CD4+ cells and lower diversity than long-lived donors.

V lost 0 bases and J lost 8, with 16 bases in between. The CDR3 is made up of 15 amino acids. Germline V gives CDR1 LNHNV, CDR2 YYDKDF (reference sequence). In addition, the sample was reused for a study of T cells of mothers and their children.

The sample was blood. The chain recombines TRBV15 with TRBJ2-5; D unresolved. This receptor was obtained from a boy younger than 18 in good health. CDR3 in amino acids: CATSRDLPEDGTQYF. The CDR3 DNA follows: TGTGCCACCAGCAGAGATTTACCCGAGGATGGAACCCAGTACTTC. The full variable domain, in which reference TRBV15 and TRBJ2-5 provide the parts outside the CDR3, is DAMVIQNPRYQVTQFGKPVTLSCSQTLNHNVMYWYQQKSSQAPKLLFHYYDKDFNNEADTPDNFQSRRPNTSFCFLDIRSPGLGDTAMYLCATSRDLPEDGTQYFGPGTRLLVL.